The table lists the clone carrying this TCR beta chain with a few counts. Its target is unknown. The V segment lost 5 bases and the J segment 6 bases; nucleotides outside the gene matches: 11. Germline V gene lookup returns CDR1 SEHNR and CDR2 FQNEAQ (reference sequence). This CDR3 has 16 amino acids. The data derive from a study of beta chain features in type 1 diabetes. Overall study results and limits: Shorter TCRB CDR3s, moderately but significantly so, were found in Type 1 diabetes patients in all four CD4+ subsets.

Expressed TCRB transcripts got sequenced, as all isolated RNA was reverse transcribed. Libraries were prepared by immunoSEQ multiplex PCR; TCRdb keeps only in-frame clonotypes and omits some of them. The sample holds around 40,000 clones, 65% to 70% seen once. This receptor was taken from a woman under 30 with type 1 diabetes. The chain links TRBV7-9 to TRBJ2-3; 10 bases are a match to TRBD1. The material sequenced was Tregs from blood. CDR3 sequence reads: CASSLPGGTGVDTQYF. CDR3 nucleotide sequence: TGTGCCAGCAGCCTTCCTGGCGGGACAGGGGTCGATACGCAGTATTTT.